The T cell receptor (beta chain) described here comes from a study of T cell changes during pregnancy in multiple sclerosis. Trimming pared 5 bases from V and 2 bases from J, leaving 9 bases between. The germline gives CDR1 LGHNT, CDR2 FRNRAP. The CDR3 runs to 13 residues. Assay used: immunoSEQ multiplex PCR; TCRdb lists only in-frame clones, some missing. Altogether around 100,000 clones are present, approximately 89% being singletons, with the ten largest covering about 3%. The TCR sequence derives from a female donor with multiple sclerosis, enrolled in a pregnancy study. Source: peripheral blood, taken after pregnancy. This chain joins TRBV12-5 and TRBJ1-1; a weak D match, TRBD1 (5 bases). The CDR3 nucleotides are TGTGCTAGTGGTATCACAGGTAACACTGAAGCTTTCTTT. Amino acid sequence: CASGITGNTEAFF.